This T cell receptor (beta chain) was captured by sequencing in a study of human T cells and chemical hapten exposure. During construction of the library, unique molecular identifiers were attached to individual cDNA molecules for quantitative, reproducible TCR counting. TCRdb re-called the RACE reads through MiXCR, storing one row per CDR3 protein. The sample has around 77,000 distinct CDR3 sequences; 7.5% to 10% are singletons. Trimming at V came to 5 bases and at J to 4 bases, leaving 5 bases not matched to a gene. This CDR3 comprises 15 residues. CDR1 is SEHNR and CDR2 is FQNEAQ in the germline V gene (reference sequence). Indicated time point: patch test 1, 2 weeks after DPC sensitization. Sample treatment: therapeutic diphenylcyclopropenone sensitization with weekly scalp DPC.

V is TRBV7-9 and J is TRBJ1-6, with TRBD1 matching over 7 bases. This TCR derives from a woman in her forties with alopecia areata. Some clones in this sample may be carry-over from other donors' samples. Source: whole blood, taken in connection with sensitization to the hapten diphenylcyclopropenone (DPC). This chain's CDR3 is CASSNRQGYNSPLHF. CDR3 nucleotides: TGTGCCAGCAGCAACCGACAGGGATATAATTCACCCCTCCACTTT.